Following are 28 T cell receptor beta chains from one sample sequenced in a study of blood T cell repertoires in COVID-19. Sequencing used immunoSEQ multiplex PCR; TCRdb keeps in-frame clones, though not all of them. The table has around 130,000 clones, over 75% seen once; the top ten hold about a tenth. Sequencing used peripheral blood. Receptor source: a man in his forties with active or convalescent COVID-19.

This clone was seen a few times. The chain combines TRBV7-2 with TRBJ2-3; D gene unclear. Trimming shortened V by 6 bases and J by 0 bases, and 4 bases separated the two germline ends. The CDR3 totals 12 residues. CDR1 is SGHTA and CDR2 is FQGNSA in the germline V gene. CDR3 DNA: TGTGCCAGCAGTTATAGCACAGATACGCAGTATTTT. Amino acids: CASSYSTDTQYF. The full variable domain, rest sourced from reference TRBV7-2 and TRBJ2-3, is GAGVSQSPSNKVTEKGKDVELRCDPISGHTALYWYRQSLGQGLEFLIYFQGNSAPDKSGLPSDRFSAERTGGSVSTLTIQRTQQEDSAVYLCASSYSTDTQYFGPGTRLTVL.

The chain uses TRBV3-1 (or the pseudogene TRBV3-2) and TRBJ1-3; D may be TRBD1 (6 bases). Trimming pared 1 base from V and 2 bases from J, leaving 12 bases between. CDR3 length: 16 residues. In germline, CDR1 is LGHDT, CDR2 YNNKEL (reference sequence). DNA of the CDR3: TGTGCCAGCAGCCAAGGAACCGGGACAACTGGAAACACCATATATTTT. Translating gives CASSQGTGTTGNTIYF.

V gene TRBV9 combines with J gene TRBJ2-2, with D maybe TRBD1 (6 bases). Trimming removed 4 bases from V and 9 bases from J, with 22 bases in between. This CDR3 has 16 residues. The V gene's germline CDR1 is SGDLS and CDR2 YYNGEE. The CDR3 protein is CASSPQSQTGKRELFF. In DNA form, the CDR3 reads TGTGCCAGCAGCCCCCAATCACAAACAGGGAAACGGGAGCTGTTTTTT.

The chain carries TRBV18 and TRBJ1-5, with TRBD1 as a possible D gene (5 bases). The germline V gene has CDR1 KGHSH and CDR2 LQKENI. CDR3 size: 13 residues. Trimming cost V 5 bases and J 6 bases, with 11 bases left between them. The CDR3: CASSGDFSQPQHF. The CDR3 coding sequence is TGTGCCAGCTCAGGGGACTTTAGTCAGCCCCAGCATTTT.

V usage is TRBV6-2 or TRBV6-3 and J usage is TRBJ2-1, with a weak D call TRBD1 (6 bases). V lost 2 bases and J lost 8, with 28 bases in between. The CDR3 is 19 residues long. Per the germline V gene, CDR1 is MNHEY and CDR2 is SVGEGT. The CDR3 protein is CASSYVLQGVPSGIDEQFF. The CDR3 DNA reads TGTGCCAGCAGTTACGTTCTACAGGGAGTGCCCTCGGGGATCGATGAGCAGTTCTTC.

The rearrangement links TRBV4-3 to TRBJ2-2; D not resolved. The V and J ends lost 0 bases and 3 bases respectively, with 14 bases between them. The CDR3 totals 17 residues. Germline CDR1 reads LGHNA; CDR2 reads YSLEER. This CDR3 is CASSQDLSVRDTGELFF. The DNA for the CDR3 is TGCGCCAGCAGCCAAGATCTGAGCGTTCGCGACACCGGGGAGCTGTTTTTT.

The CDR3 reads CASSLDGGGNQPQHF. Written as DNA, the CDR3 is TGTGCCAGCAGCTTGGATGGTGGAGGCAATCAGCCCCAGCATTTT. This chain links TRBV5-4 with TRBJ1-5, with no clear D. CDR3 length: 15 amino acids. Germline CDR1 and CDR2: SGHNT and YYREEE (reference sequence). The V end lost 0 bases, the J end lost 2 bases, and 9 bases lay between the germline ends.

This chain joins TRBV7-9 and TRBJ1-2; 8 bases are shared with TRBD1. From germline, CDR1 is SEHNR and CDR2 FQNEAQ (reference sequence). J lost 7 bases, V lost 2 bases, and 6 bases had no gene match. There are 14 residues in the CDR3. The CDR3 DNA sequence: TGTGCCAGCAGCTTAATAGGACAGGGTCTTGGCTACACCTTC. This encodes CASSLIGQGLGYTF.

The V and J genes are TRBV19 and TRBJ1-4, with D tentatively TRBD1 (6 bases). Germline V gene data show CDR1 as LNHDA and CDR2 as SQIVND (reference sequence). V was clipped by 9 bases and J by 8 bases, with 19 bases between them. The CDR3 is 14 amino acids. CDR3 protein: CASTRGGAREKLFF. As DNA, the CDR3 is TGTGCCAGCACCCGAGGGGGGGCCAGAGAAAAACTGTTTTTT.

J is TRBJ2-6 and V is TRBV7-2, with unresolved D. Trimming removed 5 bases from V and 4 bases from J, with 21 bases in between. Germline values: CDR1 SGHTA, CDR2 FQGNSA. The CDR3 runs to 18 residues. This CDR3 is CASSLSTPQSRGANVLTF. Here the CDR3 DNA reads TGTGCCAGCAGCCTCTCAACCCCACAGTCCCGGGGGGCCAACGTCCTGACTTTC.

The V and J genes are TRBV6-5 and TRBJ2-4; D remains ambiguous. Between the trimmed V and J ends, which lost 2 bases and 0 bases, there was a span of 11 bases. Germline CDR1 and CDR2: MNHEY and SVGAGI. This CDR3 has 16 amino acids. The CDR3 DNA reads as TGTGCCAGCAGTTACGCGTTCACAGTAGCCAAAAACATTCAGTACTTC. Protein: CASSYAFTVAKNIQYF.

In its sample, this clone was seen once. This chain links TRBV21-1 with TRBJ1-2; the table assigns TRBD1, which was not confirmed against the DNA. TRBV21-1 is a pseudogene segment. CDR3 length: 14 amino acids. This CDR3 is CASSIRGWYYGYTF. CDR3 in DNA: TGTGCCAGCAGCATCAGGGGATGGTACTATGGCTACACCTTC.

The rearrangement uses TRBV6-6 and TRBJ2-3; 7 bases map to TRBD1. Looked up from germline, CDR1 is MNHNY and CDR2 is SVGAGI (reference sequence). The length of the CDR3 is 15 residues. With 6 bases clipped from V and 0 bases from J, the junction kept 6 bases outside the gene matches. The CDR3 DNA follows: TGTGCCAGCAGCCCTACAGGGGTTAGCACAGATACGCAGTATTTT. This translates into CASSPTGVSTDTQYF.

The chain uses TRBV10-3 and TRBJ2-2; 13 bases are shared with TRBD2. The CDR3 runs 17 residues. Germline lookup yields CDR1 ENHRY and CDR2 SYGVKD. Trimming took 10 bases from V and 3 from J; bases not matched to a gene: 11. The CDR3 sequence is CATTPGLAGPHTGELFF. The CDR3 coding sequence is TGTGCCACAACCCCGGGACTAGCGGGGCCGCACACCGGGGAGCTGTTTTTT.

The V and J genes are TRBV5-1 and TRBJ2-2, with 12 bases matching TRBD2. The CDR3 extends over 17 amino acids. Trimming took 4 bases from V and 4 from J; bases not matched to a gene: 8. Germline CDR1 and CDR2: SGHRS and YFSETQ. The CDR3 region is CASSNLAGGPFTGELFF. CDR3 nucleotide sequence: TGCGCCAGCAGCAACCTAGCGGGGGGGCCGTTCACCGGGGAGCTGTTTTTT.

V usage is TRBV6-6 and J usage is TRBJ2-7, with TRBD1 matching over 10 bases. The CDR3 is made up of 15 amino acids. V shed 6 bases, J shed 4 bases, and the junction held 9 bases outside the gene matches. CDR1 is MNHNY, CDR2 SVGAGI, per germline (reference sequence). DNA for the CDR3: TGTGCCAGCAGCGCCCCGGGACAGGGGAGGTACGAGCAGTACTTC. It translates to CASSAPGQGRYEQYF.

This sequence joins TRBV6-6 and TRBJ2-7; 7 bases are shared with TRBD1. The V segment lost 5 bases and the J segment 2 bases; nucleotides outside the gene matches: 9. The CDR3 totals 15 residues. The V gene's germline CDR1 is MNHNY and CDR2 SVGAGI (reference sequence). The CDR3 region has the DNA TGTGCCAGCAGTCCCCAGACAGGGAATACCTACGAGCAGTACTTC. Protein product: CASSPQTGNTYEQYF.

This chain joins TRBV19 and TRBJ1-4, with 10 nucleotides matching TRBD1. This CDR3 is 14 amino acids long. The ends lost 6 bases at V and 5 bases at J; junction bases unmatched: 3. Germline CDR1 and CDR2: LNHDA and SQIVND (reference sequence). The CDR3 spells CASRTGQGNEKLFF. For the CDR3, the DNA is TGTGCCAGTAGGACGGGACAGGGGAATGAAAAACTGTTTTTT.

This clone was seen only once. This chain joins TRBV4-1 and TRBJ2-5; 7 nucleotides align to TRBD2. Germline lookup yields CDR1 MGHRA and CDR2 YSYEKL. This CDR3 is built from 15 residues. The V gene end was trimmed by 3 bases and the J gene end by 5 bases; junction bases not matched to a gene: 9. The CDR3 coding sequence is TGCGCCAGCAGCCAGATAGGGCTAGCGGCGGAGACCCAGTACTTC. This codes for CASSQIGLAAETQYF.

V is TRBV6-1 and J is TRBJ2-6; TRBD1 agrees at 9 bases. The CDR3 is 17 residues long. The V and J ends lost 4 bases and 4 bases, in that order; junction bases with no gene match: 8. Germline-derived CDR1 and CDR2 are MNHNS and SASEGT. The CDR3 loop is CASSGDRVLAGANVLTF. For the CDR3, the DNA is TGTGCCAGCAGTGGGGACAGGGTATTGGCCGGGGCCAACGTCCTGACTTTC.

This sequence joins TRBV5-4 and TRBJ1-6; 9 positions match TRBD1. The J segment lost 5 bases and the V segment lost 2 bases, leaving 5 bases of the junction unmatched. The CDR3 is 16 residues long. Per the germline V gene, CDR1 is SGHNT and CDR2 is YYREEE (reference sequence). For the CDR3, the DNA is TGTGCCAGCAGCTTACAGGGGGCGCGGGATAATTCACCCCTCCACTTT. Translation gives CASSLQGARDNSPLHF.

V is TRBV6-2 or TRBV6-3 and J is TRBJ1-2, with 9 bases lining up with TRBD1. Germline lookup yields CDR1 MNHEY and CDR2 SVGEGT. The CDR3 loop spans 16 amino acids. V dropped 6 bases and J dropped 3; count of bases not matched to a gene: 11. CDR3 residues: CASSRQGDRADYGYTF. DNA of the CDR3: TGTGCCAGCAGCCGACAGGGGGACAGGGCGGACTATGGCTACACCTTC.

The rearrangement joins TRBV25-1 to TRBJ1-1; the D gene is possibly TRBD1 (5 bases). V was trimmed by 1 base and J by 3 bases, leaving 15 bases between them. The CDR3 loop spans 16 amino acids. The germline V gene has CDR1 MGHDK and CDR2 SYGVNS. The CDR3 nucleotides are TGTGCCAGCAGTGAATCCCGCCTCCTAGGGGACACTGAAGCTTTCTTT. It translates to CASSESRLLGDTEAFF.

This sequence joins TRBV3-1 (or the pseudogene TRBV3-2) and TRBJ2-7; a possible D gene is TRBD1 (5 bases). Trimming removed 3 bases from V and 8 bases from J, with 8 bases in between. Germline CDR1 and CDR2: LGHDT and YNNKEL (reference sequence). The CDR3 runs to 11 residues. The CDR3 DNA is TGTGCCAGCAGCCAGGGGCTGAAGCAGTACTTC. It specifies CASSQGLKQYF.

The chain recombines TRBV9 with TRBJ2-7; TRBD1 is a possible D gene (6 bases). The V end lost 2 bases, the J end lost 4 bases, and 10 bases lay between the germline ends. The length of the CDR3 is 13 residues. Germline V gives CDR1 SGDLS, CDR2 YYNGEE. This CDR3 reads CASSVGTTYEQYF. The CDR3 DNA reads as TGTGCCAGCAGCGTTGGGACAACATACGAGCAGTACTTC.

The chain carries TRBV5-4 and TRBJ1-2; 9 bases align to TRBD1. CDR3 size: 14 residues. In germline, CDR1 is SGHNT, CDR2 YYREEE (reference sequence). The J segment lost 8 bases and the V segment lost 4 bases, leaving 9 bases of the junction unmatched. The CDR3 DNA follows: TGTGCCAGCAGCCGCCGGACAGGGGACGAAGGCTACACCTTC. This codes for CASSRRTGDEGYTF.

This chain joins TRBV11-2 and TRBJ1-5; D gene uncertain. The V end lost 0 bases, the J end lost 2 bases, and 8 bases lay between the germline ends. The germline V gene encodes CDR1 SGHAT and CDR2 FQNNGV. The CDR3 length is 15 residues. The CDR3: CASSLDGNGNQPQHF. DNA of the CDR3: TGTGCCAGCAGCTTAGACGGGAACGGCAATCAGCCCCAGCATTTT.

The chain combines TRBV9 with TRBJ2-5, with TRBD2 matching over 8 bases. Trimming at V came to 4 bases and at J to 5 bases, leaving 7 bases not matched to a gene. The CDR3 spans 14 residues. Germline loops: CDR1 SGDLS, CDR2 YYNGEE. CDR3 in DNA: TGTGCCAGCAGCCCCCATGTAGCGGGGGAGACCCAGTACTTC. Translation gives CASSPHVAGETQYF.